This T cell receptor beta chain was sequenced for a study of T-cell memory formation after mild COVID-19. In the study overall: There were largely donor-specific TCR clusters. Study conclusions and caveats: Pre-infection memory harbored some responding clones, suggesting cross-reactive memory joined. Clones that shrank (day 15 to 85) were balanced CD4/CD8, whereas later expanders leaned CD4+.

Germline lookup yields CDR1 MNHEY and CDR2 SVGAGI. J lost 5 bases, V lost 2 bases, and 11 bases had no gene match. The CDR3 is 17 amino acids. This clonotype was detected ten times or more. Its antigen is as yet unknown. Sample barcodes and UMIs were carried by the TCR alpha and TCR beta cDNA libraries that 5'RACE generated with constant-segment primers. TCRdb redid the calling of the 5' RACE reads with MiXCR, one entry per CDR3 protein. Of more than 150,000 distinct CDR3 sequences listed, under 20% are singletons. The rearrangement joins TRBV6-5 to TRBJ2-3, with TRBD1 matching 9 bases. The TCR originated in a man aged 18 to 35 who had mild COVID-19 (a few samples of this study predate the infection). Cell type and time point are not known. The sequencing input was PBMCs or a T cell subset sorted from them (not recorded which). The chain's CDR3 is CASSYPPSPGQGDTQYF. The CDR3 DNA sequence: TGTGCCAGCAGTTACCCACCATCGCCGGGACAGGGAGATACGCAGTATTTT.